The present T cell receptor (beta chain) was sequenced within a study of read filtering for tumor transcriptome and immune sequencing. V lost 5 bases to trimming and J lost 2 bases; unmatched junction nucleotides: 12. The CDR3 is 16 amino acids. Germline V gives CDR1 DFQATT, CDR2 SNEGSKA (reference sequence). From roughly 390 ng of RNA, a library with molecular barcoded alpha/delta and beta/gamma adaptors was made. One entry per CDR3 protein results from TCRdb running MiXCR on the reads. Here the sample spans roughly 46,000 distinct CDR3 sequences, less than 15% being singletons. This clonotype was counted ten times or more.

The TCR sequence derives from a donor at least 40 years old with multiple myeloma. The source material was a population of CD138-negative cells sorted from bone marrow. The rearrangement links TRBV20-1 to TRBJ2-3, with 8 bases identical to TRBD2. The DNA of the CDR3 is TGCAGTGCTCTCCGTGGTTTAGCGGGATTCACAGATACGCAGTATTTT. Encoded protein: CSALRGLAGFTDTQYF.